This TCR beta chain is from a study of T-cell memory formation after mild COVID-19. TCRdb ran MiXCR on the 5' RACE reads and lists one entry per CDR3 protein. The sample carries about 200,000 distinct CDR3 sequences, around 20% recorded once. This CDR3 spans 13 amino acids. V lost 3 bases to trimming and J lost 4 bases, with 9 bases between them. The clonotype originates from an adult woman who had mild COVID-19 (a few samples of this study predate the infection). Cell type and time point are not known. V usage is TRBV12-3 or TRBV12-4 and J usage is TRBJ2-5, with D perhaps matching TRBD1 or TRBD2 (5 bases each). Material: PBMCs or a T cell subset sorted from them (not recorded which). This CDR3 reads CASSLGTAETQYF. CDR3 DNA: TGTGCCAGCAGTTTGGGGACGGCAGAGACCCAGTACTTC.